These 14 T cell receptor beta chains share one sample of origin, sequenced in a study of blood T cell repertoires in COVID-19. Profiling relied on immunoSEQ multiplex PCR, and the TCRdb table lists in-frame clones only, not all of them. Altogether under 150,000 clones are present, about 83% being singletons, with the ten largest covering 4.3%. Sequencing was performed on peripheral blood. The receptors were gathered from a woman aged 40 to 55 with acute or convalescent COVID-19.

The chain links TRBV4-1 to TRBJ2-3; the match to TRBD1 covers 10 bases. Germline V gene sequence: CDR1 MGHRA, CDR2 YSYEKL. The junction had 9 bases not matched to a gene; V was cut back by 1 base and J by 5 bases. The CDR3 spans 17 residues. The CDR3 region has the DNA TGCGCCAGCAGCCAAGCCTCGACAGGGGGCGCAAGAGATACGCAGTATTTT. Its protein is CASSQASTGGARDTQYF.

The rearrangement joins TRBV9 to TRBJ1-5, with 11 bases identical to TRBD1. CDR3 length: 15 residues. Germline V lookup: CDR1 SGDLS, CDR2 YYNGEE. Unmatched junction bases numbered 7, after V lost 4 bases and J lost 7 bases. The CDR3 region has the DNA TGTGCCAGCAGCTTGGGACAGGGGGTAGGGCAGCCCCAGCATTTT. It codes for CASSLGQGVGQPQHF.

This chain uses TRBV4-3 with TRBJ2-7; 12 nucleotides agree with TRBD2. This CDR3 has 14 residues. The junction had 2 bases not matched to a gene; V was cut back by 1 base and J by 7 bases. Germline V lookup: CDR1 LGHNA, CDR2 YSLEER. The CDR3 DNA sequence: TGCGCCAGCAGCCAAGGACTAGCGGGAGAAGAGCAGTACTTC. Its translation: CASSQGLAGEEQYF.

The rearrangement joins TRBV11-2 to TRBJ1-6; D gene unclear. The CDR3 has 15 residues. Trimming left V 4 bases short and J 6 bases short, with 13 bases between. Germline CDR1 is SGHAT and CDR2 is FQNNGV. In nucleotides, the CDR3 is TGTGCCAGCAGCTCATTCCGGGTTTTTAATTCACCCCTCCACTTT. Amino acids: CASSSFRVFNSPLHF.

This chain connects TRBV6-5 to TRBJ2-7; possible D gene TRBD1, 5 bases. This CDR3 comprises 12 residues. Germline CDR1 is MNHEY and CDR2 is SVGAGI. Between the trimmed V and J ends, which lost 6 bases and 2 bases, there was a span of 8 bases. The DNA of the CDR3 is TGTGCCAGCAGGGCAGGGACCTACGAGCAGTACTTC. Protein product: CASRAGTYEQYF.

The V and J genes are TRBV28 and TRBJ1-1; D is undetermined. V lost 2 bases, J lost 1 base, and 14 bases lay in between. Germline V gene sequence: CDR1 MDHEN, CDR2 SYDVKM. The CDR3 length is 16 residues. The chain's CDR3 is CASSLPQQSWNTEAFF. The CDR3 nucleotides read TGTGCCAGCAGTTTACCTCAACAGAGTTGGAACACTGAAGCTTTCTTT. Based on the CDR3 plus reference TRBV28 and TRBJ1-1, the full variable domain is DVKVTQSSRYLVKRTGEKVFLECVQDMDHENMFWYRQDPGLGLRLIYFSYDVKMKEKGDIPEGYSVSREKKERFSLILESASTNQTSMYLCASSLPQQSWNTEAFFGQGTRLTVV.

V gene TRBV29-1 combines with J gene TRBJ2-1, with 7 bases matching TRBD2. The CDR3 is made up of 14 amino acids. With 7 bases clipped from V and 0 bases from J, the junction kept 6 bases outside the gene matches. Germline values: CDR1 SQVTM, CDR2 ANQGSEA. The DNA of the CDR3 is TGCAGCGCGGGAGGCTGGAGCTCCTACAATGAGCAGTTCTTC. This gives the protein CSAGGWSSYNEQFF.

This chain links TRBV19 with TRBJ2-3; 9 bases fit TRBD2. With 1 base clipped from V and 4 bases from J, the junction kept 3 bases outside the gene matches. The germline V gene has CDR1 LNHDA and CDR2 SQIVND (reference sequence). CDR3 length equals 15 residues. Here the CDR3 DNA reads TGTGCCAGTAGTATAGGCGGGAGGGCGTCAGATACGCAGTATTTT. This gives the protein CASSIGGRASDTQYF. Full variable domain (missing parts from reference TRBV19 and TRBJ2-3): DGGITQSPKYLFRKEGQNVTLSCEQNLNHDAMYWYRQDPGQGLRLIYYSQIVNDFQKGDIAEGYSVSREKKESFPLTVTSAQKNPTAFYLCASSIGGRASDTQYFGPGTRLTVL.

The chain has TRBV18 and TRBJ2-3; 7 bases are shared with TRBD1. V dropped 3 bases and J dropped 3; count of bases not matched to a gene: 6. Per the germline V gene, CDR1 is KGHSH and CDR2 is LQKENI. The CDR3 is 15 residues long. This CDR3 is CASSPTGVWTDTQYF. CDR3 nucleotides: TGTGCCAGCTCACCTACAGGGGTCTGGACAGATACGCAGTATTTT.

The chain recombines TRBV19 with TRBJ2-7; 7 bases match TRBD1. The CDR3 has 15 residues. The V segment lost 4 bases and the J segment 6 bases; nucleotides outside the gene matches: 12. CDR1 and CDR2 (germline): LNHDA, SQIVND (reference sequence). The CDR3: CASSRSFTGVGEQYF. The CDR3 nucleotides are TGTGCCAGTAGTAGAAGCTTTACAGGGGTAGGCGAGCAGTACTTC.

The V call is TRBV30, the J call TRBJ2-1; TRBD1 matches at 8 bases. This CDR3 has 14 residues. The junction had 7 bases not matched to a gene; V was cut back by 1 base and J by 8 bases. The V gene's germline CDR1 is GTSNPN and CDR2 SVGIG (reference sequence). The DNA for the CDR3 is TGTGCCTGGAGTGGACAGGGGATCCGGCATGAGCAGTTCTTC. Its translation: CAWSGQGIRHEQFF. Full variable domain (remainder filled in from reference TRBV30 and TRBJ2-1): SQTIHQWPATLVQPVGSPLSLECTVEGTSNPNLYWYRQAAGRGLQLLFYSVGIGQISSEVPQNLSASRPQDRQFILSSKKLLLSDSGFYLCAWSGQGIRHEQFFGPGTRLTVL.

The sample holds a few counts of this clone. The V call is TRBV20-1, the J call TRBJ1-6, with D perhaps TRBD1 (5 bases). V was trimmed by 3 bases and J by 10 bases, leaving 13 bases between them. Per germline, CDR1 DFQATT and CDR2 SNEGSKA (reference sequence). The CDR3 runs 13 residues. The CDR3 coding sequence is TGCAGTGCTAGTGTTCAAAGGGGCTCACCCCTCCACTTT. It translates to CSASVQRGSPLHF.

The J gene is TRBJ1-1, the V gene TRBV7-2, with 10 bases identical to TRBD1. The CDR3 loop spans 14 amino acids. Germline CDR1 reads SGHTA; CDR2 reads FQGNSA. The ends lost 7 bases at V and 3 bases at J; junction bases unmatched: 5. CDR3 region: CASTRTGGDTEAFF. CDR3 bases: TGTGCCAGCACCCGGACAGGGGGTGACACTGAAGCTTTCTTT. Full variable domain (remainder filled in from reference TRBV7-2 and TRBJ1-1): GAGVSQSPSNKVTEKGKDVELRCDPISGHTALYWYRQSLGQGLEFLIYFQGNSAPDKSGLPSDRFSAERTGGSVSTLTIQRTQQEDSAVYLCASTRTGGDTEAFFGQGTRLTVV.

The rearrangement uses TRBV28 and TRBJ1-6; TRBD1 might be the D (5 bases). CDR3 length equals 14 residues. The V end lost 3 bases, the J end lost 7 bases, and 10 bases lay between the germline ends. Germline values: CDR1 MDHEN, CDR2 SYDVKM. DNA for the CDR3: TGTGCCAGCAGTTTCCGGGGGATCAATTCACCCCTCCACTTT. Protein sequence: CASSFRGINSPLHF.